The rows below give T cell receptor beta chains drawn from one sample of a study of T cell responses to AZD1222 COVID-19 vaccine. Sequencing was performed with immunoSEQ multiplex PCR; in TCRdb, only in-frame clones are kept and a portion is missing. In the table there are 150,000 or so clones, roughly nine tenths of which are singletons. The sequencing here drew on peripheral blood, taken on day 0 of MenACWY control vaccination. All receptors come from an adult in good health. CDR3s include the opening cysteine and the closing phenylalanine or tryptophan. A D gene is named only where the DNA matches it firmly. For some rows the clone size is stated as once, few or many, or as a class when expanded; others skip it.

D: TRBD1; V: TRBV6-5; J: TRBJ2-7; size: .; DNA: TGTGCCAGCAGTTACACGGGGACAGGGCGCTACGAGCAGTACTTC; CDR3: CASSYTGTGRYEQYF
D: TRBD1; V: TRBV6-6; J: TRBJ1-3; size: .; DNA: TGTGCCAGCAGTTACGCCGGGACAGGGGGAAACACCATATATTTT; CDR3: CASSYAGTGGNTIYF
D: .; V: TRBV20-1; J: TRBJ2-5; size: .; DNA: TGCAGTGACCACAGACGGGAGACCCAGTACTTC; CDR3: CSDHRRETQYF
D: TRBD1; V: TRBV5-1; J: TRBJ1-2; size: .; DNA: TGCGCCAGCAGCTTGGACCGACAGGGGACGCCGTCAGGCTATGGCTACACCTTC; CDR3: CASSLDRQGTPSGYGYTF
D: TRBD2; V: TRBV19; J: TRBJ2-1; size: .; DNA: TGTGCCAGTATCGGCGGGAGGTTCTACAATGAGCAGTTCTTC; CDR3: CASIGGRFYNEQFF
D: TRBD2; V: TRBV15; J: TRBJ2-2; size: .; DNA: TGTGCCACCAGCAGAAGGATAGGCCTAGCGGGCTCCGGGGAGCTGTTTTTT; CDR3: CATSRRIGLAGSGELFF
D: TRBD2; V: TRBV13; J: TRBJ2-1; size: .; DNA: TGTGCCAGCAGCCTAGAGGGTAGCGGGGACTATGGTGAGCAGTTCTTC; CDR3: CASSLEGSGDYGEQFF
D: .; V: TRBV10-3; J: TRBJ2-5; size: .; DNA: TGTGCCATCAGTGACCATCACCAAGAGACCCAGTACTTC; CDR3: CAISDHHQETQYF
D: TRBD2; V: TRBV3-1/TRBV3-2; J: TRBJ2-7; size: .; DNA: TGTGCCAGCAGCCAGGGCGGGGGAAGCTCCTACGAGCAGTACTTC; CDR3: CASSQGGGSSYEQYF
D: TRBD2; V: TRBV19; J: TRBJ2-3; size: .; DNA: TGTGCCAGTACATTACTAGCGGGAAGCACAGATACGCAGTATTTT; CDR3: CASTLLAGSTDTQYF
D: TRBD1; V: TRBV6-5; J: TRBJ2-2; size: .; DNA: TGTGCCAGCTCAGCAGGGGGTGGCACCGGGGAGCTGTTTTTT; CDR3: CASSAGGGTGELFF
D: .; V: TRBV27; J: TRBJ1-5; size: .; DNA: TGTGCCAGCAGGAAGGGCAGGGTCAATCAGCCCCAGCATTTT; CDR3: CASRKGRVNQPQHF
D: .; V: TRBV6-2/TRBV6-3; J: TRBJ1-5; size: .; DNA: TGTGCCAGCAGTTACTCCATCTTCCAGGGCAATCAGCCCCAGCATTTT; CDR3: CASSYSIFQGNQPQHF
D: .; V: TRBV27; J: TRBJ2-1; size: .; DNA: TGTGCCAGCAGTTTGAGAAGGAATGGTGAGCAGTTCTTC; CDR3: CASSLRRNGEQFF
D: TRBD1; V: TRBV5-1; J: TRBJ1-3; size: .; DNA: TGCGCCAGCAGCTTCGGCGCCCTCTCTAGACAGGGGGCGACTGGAAACACCATATATTTT; CDR3: CASSFGALSRQGATGNTIYF
D: .; V: TRBV12-5; J: TRBJ1-1; size: .; DNA: TGTGCTAGTGGCTCTGACGGCTCGATGAACACTGAAGCTTTCTTT; CDR3: CASGSDGSMNTEAFF
D: TRBD1; V: TRBV29-1; J: TRBJ2-1; size: .; DNA: TGCTGCGCTACCCTACGGGACAGGGGCCCCTCCGCCCACTACAATGAGCAGTTCTTC; CDR3: CCATLRDRGPSAHYNEQFF
D: .; V: TRBV19; J: TRBJ1-2; size: .; DNA: TGTGCCAGTAGCCTAGGGCGATGGGGTGGCTACACCTTC; CDR3: CASSLGRWGGYTF
D: TRBD1; V: TRBV24-1; J: TRBJ2-7; size: .; DNA: TGTGCCACCAGTGATACTGGGACAGGGAGGTACGAGCAGTACTTC; CDR3: CATSDTGTGRYEQYF
D: .; V: TRBV4-3; J: TRBJ1-2; size: .; DNA: TGCGCCAGCAGCCAAGATCTGGGCTTCTATGGCTACACCTTC; CDR3: CASSQDLGFYGYTF
D: .; V: TRBV3-1/TRBV3-2; J: TRBJ1-1; size: once; DNA: TGTGCCAGCAGCCAATTGACAGAGAACACTGAAGCTTTCTTT; CDR3: CASSQLTENTEAFF
D: TRBD1; V: TRBV7-3; J: TRBJ2-7; size: few; DNA: TGTGCCAGCAGCTCAACCCCCGGGACAGGCCCCTACGAGCAGTACTTC; CDR3: CASSSTPGTGPYEQYF
D: TRBD2; V: TRBV10-3; J: TRBJ2-5; size: .; DNA: TGTGCCATCAGTGAGTCTAGCGGGAGGGCCTTGGAGACCCAGTACTTC; CDR3: CAISESSGRALETQYF
D: .; V: TRBV6-5; J: TRBJ1-2; size: .; DNA: TGTGCCAGCAGTAGACGGACAACCTCTGGCTACACCTTC; CDR3: CASSRRTTSGYTF
D: .; V: TRBV9; J: TRBJ1-1; size: .; DNA: TGTGCCAGCAGCGATAGTGGGGACGCTGAAGCTTTCTTT; CDR3: CASSDSGDAEAFF
D: .; V: TRBV3-1/TRBV3-2; J: TRBJ1-1; size: .; DNA: TGTGCCAGCAGCCAAGAGTATCCCCGGGACATTAGGGAAGCTTTCTTT; CDR3: CASSQEYPRDIREAFF
D: TRBD1; V: TRBV5-6; J: TRBJ2-2; size: .; DNA: TGTGCCAGCAGCTTGGGGGACAGGGGGCACACCGGGGAGCTGTTTTTT; CDR3: CASSLGDRGHTGELFF